The 30 T cell receptor beta chains given below trace back to one sample, sequenced in a study of cytomegalovirus exposure and HLA in healthy donors. PCR amplification relied on 60 Vbeta primers (plus 13 Jbeta primers). TCRdb keeps only in-frame clones here, not all; method: immunoSEQ multiplex PCR. The data show more than 85,000 clones, 83% seen once. Sequencing was done on a sample of PBMCs. Receptor source: a man between 18 and 35 years old in good health and CMV-seronegative.

Points on this clone: Different DNA sequences within this sample yield the same CDR3. The V and J genes are TRBV4-3 and TRBJ2-5; 7 bases map to TRBD1. Germline values: CDR1 LGHNA, CDR2 YSLEER. Trimming took 1 base from V and 5 from J; bases not matched to a gene: 4. This CDR3 comprises 14 residues. Here the CDR3 reads CASSQGQGSETQYF. As DNA, the CDR3 is TGCGCCAGCAGCCAAGGACAGGGTTCGGAGACCCAGTACTTC.

The V call is TRBV18, the J call TRBJ1-6; 8 positions match TRBD1. This CDR3 contains 14 residues. Germline V gives CDR1 KGHSH, CDR2 LQKENI. Unmatched junction bases numbered 2, after V lost 3 bases and J lost 7 bases. CDR3 sequence reads: CASSPRDRNSPLHF. CDR3 sequence (DNA): TGTGCCAGCTCACCCCGGGACAGGAATTCACCCCTCCACTTT.

This clone came up once. The chain carries TRBV15 and TRBJ2-2; D unclear. This CDR3 is 13 amino acids long. Trimming took off 5 bases at V and 0 bases at J, with 4 bases between the two ends. CDR1 LNHNV and CDR2 YYDKDF come from the germline V gene (reference sequence). Here the CDR3 reads CATSPANTGELFF. The DNA of the CDR3 is TGTGCCACCAGCCCAGCGAACACCGGGGAGCTGTTTTTT.

The genes are TRBV11-1 and TRBJ2-2, with a weak D call TRBD1 (6 bases). This CDR3 is built from 15 residues. V dropped 4 bases and J dropped 4 bases, with 13 bases sitting between them. The germline gives CDR1 SGHAT, CDR2 FQDESV (reference sequence). In nucleotides, the CDR3 is TGTGCCAGCAGCTACAGGGAGAGGAGCACCGGGGAGCTGTTTTTT. This encodes CASSYRERSTGELFF. Using reference TRBV11-1 and TRBJ2-2 for the parts outside the CDR3, the full variable domain is EAEVAQSPRYKITEKSQAVAFWCDPISGHATLYWYRQILGQGPELLVQFQDESVVDDSQLPKDRFSAERLKGVDSTLKIQPAELGDSAMYLCASSYRERSTGELFFGEGSRLTVL.

V and J are TRBV25-1 and TRBJ1-2, with D perhaps matching TRBD1 (5 bases). Trimming removed 3 bases at V and 4 bases at J, with 15 bases between. CDR1 and CDR2 (germline): MGHDK, SYGVNS. This CDR3 contains 15 residues. The CDR3 spells CASSDHDAGPYGYTF. CDR3 nucleotides: TGTGCCAGCAGTGACCACGACGCAGGGCCCTATGGCTACACCTTC.

The J gene is TRBJ1-1, the V gene TRBV10-2; a possible D gene is TRBD1 (6 bases). Trimming stripped 0 bases from V and 0 bases from J, with 11 bases between. Germline loops: CDR1 WSHSY, CDR2 SAAADI. There are 16 residues in the CDR3. CDR3 residues: CASSESKTGMNTEAFF. CDR3 DNA sequence: TGCGCCAGCAGTGAGTCGAAGACAGGTATGAACACTGAAGCTTTCTTT.

The chain has TRBV30 and TRBJ1-2; D is unclear. Germline V gene data show CDR1 as GTSNPN and CDR2 as SVGIG (reference sequence). The CDR3 length is 14 residues. Trimming removed 0 bases at V and 5 bases at J, with 13 bases between. CDR3 sequence: CAWSVAAKFYGYTF. The CDR3 region has the DNA TGTGCCTGGAGTGTAGCCGCGAAATTTTATGGCTACACCTTC.

The chain has TRBV29-1 and TRBJ2-1; 9 bases are shared with TRBD2. The germline CDR1 and CDR2 sequences are SQVTM and ANQGSEA. V dropped 4 bases and J dropped 16; count of bases not matched to a gene: 8. The CDR3 runs 11 residues. Written as DNA, the CDR3 is TGCAGCGTTGCGGCGGGAGGGCCCGTCTTCTTC. This gives the protein CSVAAGGPVFF.

The chain carries TRBV5-6 and TRBJ1-4; 10 positions match TRBD1. CDR3 length equals 16 residues. V dropped 4 bases and J dropped 7; count of bases not matched to a gene: 10. In germline, CDR1 is SGHDT, CDR2 YYEEEE. The CDR3, as DNA: TGTGCCAGCAGCCCCGCCGGGACAGGGGAGGTTGAAAAACTGTTTTTT. This gives the protein CASSPAGTGEVEKLFF.

This chain connects TRBV5-1 to TRBJ2-2; 16 nucleotides agree with TRBD2. This CDR3 region has 18 residues. With V trimmed by 1 base and J by 9 bases, 9 bases remained unmatched. In germline, CDR1 is SGHRS, CDR2 YFSETQ. The CDR3 reads CASSLPPGLAGGDRELFF. The CDR3 coding sequence is TGCGCCAGCAGCTTGCCTCCGGGACTAGCGGGAGGGGACCGGGAGCTGTTTTTT.

The V gene is TRBV9, the J gene TRBJ1-2; 9 nucleotides match TRBD1. The J segment lost 4 bases and the V segment lost 4 bases, leaving 8 bases of the junction unmatched. CDR1 SGDLS and CDR2 YYNGEE come from the germline V gene. This CDR3 is built from 15 residues. The CDR3: CASSPGQGSSYGYTF. CDR3 DNA sequence: TGTGCCAGCAGCCCAGGACAGGGGAGCAGCTATGGCTACACCTTC.

The V and J genes are TRBV9 and TRBJ2-1; 7 bases are shared with TRBD2. Losses at the gene ends were 3 bases for V and 12 bases for J; bases not matched to a gene: 9. The germline CDR1 and CDR2 sequences are SGDLS and YYNGEE. The CDR3 extends over 13 amino acids. DNA of the CDR3: TGTGCCAGCAGCGCCCAACAAGCGGGAAGGCAGTTCTTC. It translates to CASSAQQAGRQFF.

V and J are TRBV2 and TRBJ2-1, with TRBD2 identical over 11 bases. Germline V gene lookup returns CDR1 SNHLY and CDR2 FYNNEI. The CDR3 spans 18 residues. With 6 bases clipped from V and 9 bases from J, the junction kept 19 bases outside the gene matches. The CDR3 reads CASRNPLGTSGRDGEQFF. As DNA, the CDR3 is TGTGCCAGCAGAAACCCCCTCGGCACTAGCGGGAGAGACGGTGAGCAGTTCTTC. The whole variable domain, remainder taken from reference TRBV2 and TRBJ2-1, is EPEVTQTPSHQVTQMGQEVILRCVPISNHLYFYWYRQILGQKVEFLVSFYNNEISEKSEIFDDQFSVERPDGSNFTLKIRSTKLEDSAMYFCASRNPLGTSGRDGEQFFGPGTRLTVL.

J is TRBJ1-3 and V is TRBV5-4; D unresolved. This CDR3 is 15 amino acids long. Germline values: CDR1 SGHNT, CDR2 YYREEE (reference sequence). The V gene lost 4 bases and the J gene lost 8 bases, with 19 bases spanning the gap. The CDR3 region has the DNA TGTGCCAGCAGCATTGAGCCGGGCCCCGGGGACACCATATATTTT. Translation gives CASSIEPGPGDTIYF.

The chain links TRBV27 to TRBJ1-5; D remains unclear. The germline gives CDR1 MNHEY, CDR2 SMNVEV (reference sequence). The V end lost 5 bases, the J end lost 7 bases, and 12 bases lay between the germline ends. The CDR3 sequence is 13 residues long. The DNA of the CDR3 is TGTGCCAGCAGTGCAGGTCTACTCCAGCCCCAGCATTTT. It encodes CASSAGLLQPQHF.

The V call is TRBV10-3, the J call TRBJ1-3; 8 positions agree with TRBD1. With 4 bases clipped from V and 3 bases from J, the junction kept 8 bases outside the gene matches. The CDR3 consists of 16 residues. Germline V gene lookup returns CDR1 ENHRY and CDR2 SYGVKD. CDR3 nucleotide sequence: TGTGCCATCAGTGCTTCAGGGGGCTCTAATGGAAACACCATATATTTT. Translation gives CAISASGGSNGNTIYF.

This clone was picked up a small number of times. The chain carries TRBV2 and TRBJ1-5; 10 nucleotides line up with TRBD1. This CDR3 has 14 amino acids. The V gene end was trimmed by 6 bases and the J gene end by 6 bases; junction bases not matched to a gene: 5. The V gene's germline CDR1 is SNHLY and CDR2 FYNNEI. The DNA for the CDR3 is TGTGCCAGCAGAGGGACAGGGGATGGTCAGCCCCAGCATTTT. Its protein is CASRGTGDGQPQHF. Full variable domain (missing parts from reference TRBV2 and TRBJ1-5): EPEVTQTPSHQVTQMGQEVILRCVPISNHLYFYWYRQILGQKVEFLVSFYNNEISEKSEIFDDQFSVERPDGSNFTLKIRSTKLEDSAMYFCASRGTGDGQPQHFGDGTRLSIL.

V is TRBV5-4 and J is TRBJ2-5; 8 bases map to TRBD1. Germline V gene lookup returns CDR1 SGHNT and CDR2 YYREEE (reference sequence). After removal of 0 bases from V and 5 bases from J, the junction contained 6 bases not matched to a gene. The CDR3 runs to 15 residues. CDR3 in amino acids: CASSLALRGRETQYF. The CDR3 bases are TGTGCCAGCAGCTTGGCCCTCAGGGGGCGGGAGACCCAGTACTTC.

Of note for this clone: Relative to the germline gene, one junction end is altered; a read error may explain this. The genes are TRBV7-7 and TRBJ2-2, with 9 positions matching TRBD2. Germline loops: CDR1 SSHAT, CDR2 FNYEAQ (reference sequence). The CDR3 has 16 residues. CDR3 region: CASSSGLAGITGELFF. In DNA form, the CDR3 reads TGTGCTAGCAGCTCCGGGCTAGCGGGAATCACCGGGGAGCTGTTTTTT.

The chain combines TRBV11-2 with TRBJ2-7; 9 positions agree with TRBD1. The germline CDR1 and CDR2 sequences are SGHAT and FQNNGV. V was clipped by 5 bases and J by 2 bases; unmatched bases: 7. The CDR3 consists of 15 residues. CDR3 bases: TGTGCCAGCAGCGGGACCGGGACAGGGCCCTACGAGCAGTACTTC. Its translation: CASSGTGTGPYEQYF.

This chain links TRBV27 with TRBJ2-1, with D uncertain. V was trimmed by 2 bases and J by 8 bases, leaving 13 bases between them. The CDR3 sequence is 14 residues long. CDR1 MNHEY and CDR2 SMNVEV come from the germline V gene (reference sequence). In DNA, the CDR3 is TGTGCCAGCAGTTTACACTCATCTCTAGATGAGCAGTTCTTC. Protein product: CASSLHSSLDEQFF.

The V and J genes are TRBV28 and TRBJ1-2; tentative D call: TRBD1 (5 bases). The germline V gene has CDR1 MDHEN and CDR2 SYDVKM. The CDR3 extends over 13 amino acids. The ends were cut back, 7 bases at V and 3 bases at J, with 12 bases in the middle. CDR3: CASKRTIDYGYTF. CDR3 bases: TGTGCCAGCAAGAGGACAATAGACTATGGCTACACCTTC.

V and J are TRBV27 and TRBJ1-1, with 9 positions matching TRBD1. The CDR3 extends over 13 amino acids. The trim removed 6 bases at V and 11 bases at J, leaving 10 bases unmatched. Germline loops: CDR1 MNHEY, CDR2 SMNVEV (reference sequence). The CDR3 sequence: CASSQRGDREAFF. The CDR3 DNA is TGTGCCAGCAGCCAAAGGGGGGACAGGGAGGCTTTCTTT.

This clone was seen just once. The J gene is TRBJ2-2, the V gene TRBV30, with 9 bases that match TRBD1. The CDR3 runs to 13 residues. The germline V gene encodes CDR1 GTSNPN and CDR2 SVGIG (reference sequence). The J segment lost 6 bases and the V segment lost 5 bases, leaving 4 bases of the junction unmatched. The CDR3 DNA reads as TGTGCCTGGGGAAGACAGGGGGCCGGGGAGCTGTTTTTT. It encodes CAWGRQGAGELFF. Variable domain in full (rest from reference TRBV30 and TRBJ2-2): SQTIHQWPATLVQPVGSPLSLECTVEGTSNPNLYWYRQAAGRGLQLLFYSVGIGQISSEVPQNLSASRPQDRQFILSSKKLLLSDSGFYLCAWGRQGAGELFFGEGSRLTVL.

Worth noting for this clone: The germline gene is not matched at one end of the junction; a read error may be the cause. The chain couples TRBV7-9 to TRBJ2-7; the match to TRBD1 covers 9 bases. Germline V gene sequence: CDR1 SEHNR, CDR2 FQNEAQ (reference sequence). The CDR3 runs 16 residues. Written as DNA, the CDR3 is TGTTCCAGCAGCTTATTAGACAGGGGGGAGTCCTACGAGCAGTACTTC. This encodes CSSSLLDRGESYEQYF.

The chain combines TRBV7-2 with TRBJ2-3; 7 nucleotides line up with TRBD1. CDR3 length: 15 residues. The ends lost 5 bases at V and 4 bases at J; junction bases unmatched: 9. Germline V gene data show CDR1 as SGHTA and CDR2 as FQGNSA. CDR3 loop: CASSQDRVPADTQYF. CDR3 sequence (DNA): TGTGCCAGCAGCCAAGACAGGGTCCCGGCAGATACGCAGTATTTT. The full variable domain, completed using reference TRBV7-2 and TRBJ2-3, is GAGVSQSPSNKVTEKGKDVELRCDPISGHTALYWYRQSLGQGLEFLIYFQGNSAPDKSGLPSDRFSAERTGGSVSTLTIQRTQQEDSAVYLCASSQDRVPADTQYFGPGTRLTVL.

The rearrangement joins TRBV6-6 to TRBJ2-2; tentative D call: TRBD1 (6 bases). V dropped 2 bases and J dropped 2 bases, with 9 bases sitting between them. Germline CDR1 reads MNHNY; CDR2 reads SVGAGI (reference sequence). The CDR3 has 15 residues. The chain's CDR3 is CASSYPQGNTGELFF. CDR3 coding DNA: TGTGCCAGCAGTTACCCACAGGGAAACACCGGGGAGCTGTTTTTT.

The genes are TRBV7-6 and TRBJ1-5, with D maybe TRBD1 (5 bases). Trimming cost V 1 base and J 5 bases, with 12 bases left between them. This CDR3 has 15 amino acids. Germline V gives CDR1 SGHVS, CDR2 FNYEAQ. CDR3 in DNA: TGTGCCAGCAGCTTAGTAGCCCGGGGGGATCAGCCCCAGCATTTT. Protein: CASSLVARGDQPQHF.

The rearrangement joins TRBV6-6 to TRBJ2-7; 11 bases line up with TRBD2. Per the germline V gene, CDR1 is MNHNY and CDR2 is SVGAGI (reference sequence). The length of the CDR3 is 14 residues. The junction had 0 bases not matched to a gene; V was cut back by 2 bases and J by 3 bases. The CDR3 DNA reads TGTGCCAGCAGTTACACTAGCGGGAGCTACGAGCAGTACTTC. This sequence encodes CASSYTSGSYEQYF.

This clone was seen once. The chain links TRBV9 to TRBJ2-1, with 10 bases identical to TRBD1. V gave up 6 bases and J gave up 6 bases; unmatched junction bases: 9. The length of the CDR3 is 15 residues. Germline V lookup: CDR1 SGDLS, CDR2 YYNGEE. The CDR3 region is CASNFGQGVANEQFF. The CDR3, as DNA: TGTGCCAGCAACTTCGGACAGGGGGTAGCCAATGAGCAGTTCTTC.